A single sample gave rise to the 6 T cell receptor beta chains below, sequenced in a study of cytotoxic CD8 clonotypes in ibrutinib-treated CLL. TCRdb keeps only in-frame clones here, not all; method: immunoSEQ multiplex PCR. Of more than 200,000 clones detected, 70% appear once; the ten largest clones hold roughly 15%. Source: PBMCs, taken after 24 months of ibrutinib treatment. All receptors derive from a human donor with chronic lymphocytic leukemia.

The gene calls are TRBV27 and TRBJ2-7; no definite D call. V gave up 3 bases and J gave up 5 bases, with 11 bases separating them. Per germline, CDR1 MNHEY and CDR2 SMNVEV (reference sequence). CDR3 length: 13 amino acids. The CDR3 protein is CASSFWASDEQYF. The CDR3 region has the DNA TGTGCCAGCAGTTTTTGGGCGTCCGACGAGCAGTACTTC.

The chain couples TRBV25-1 to TRBJ1-2; 7 bases align to TRBD1. Per germline, CDR1 MGHDK and CDR2 SYGVNS. V was clipped by 1 base and J by 2 bases; unmatched bases: 13. This CDR3 is 18 amino acids long. CDR3 nucleotide sequence: TGTGCCAGCAGTGAATTCGATAGCAGGGGGGGTGCGAACTATGGCTACACCTTC. Residues: CASSEFDSRGGANYGYTF.

The chain employs TRBV7-8 and TRBJ2-7; possibly TRBD2 for D (5 bases). The length of the CDR3 is 15 residues. Deletions cut 2 bases from V and 2 bases from J, with 13 bases between. CDR1 and CDR2 (germline): SGHVS, FQNEAQ. CDR3 amino acids: CASSLRTAYAYEQYF. The CDR3 DNA reads TGTGCCAGCAGCTTACGGACTGCCTATGCCTACGAGCAGTACTTC.

The chain is built from TRBV9 and TRBJ2-1; 7 bases are shared with TRBD2. J was trimmed by 12 bases and V by 3 bases; bases with no gene match: 15. This CDR3 contains 15 residues. Germline V gene sequence: CDR1 SGDLS, CDR2 YYNGEE. CDR3 amino acids: CASSAELANMGGQFF. In DNA, the CDR3 is TGTGCCAGCAGCGCGGAACTAGCGAACATGGGGGGGCAGTTCTTC. The variable domain in full, with the rest retrieved from reference TRBV9 and TRBJ2-1, is DSGVTQTPKHLITATGQRVTLRCSPRSGDLSVYWYQQSLDQGLQFLIQYYNGEERAKGNILERFSAQQFPDLHSELNLSSLELGDSALYFCASSAELANMGGQFFGPGTRLTVL.

There are a few counts of this clone. Within the sample, other DNA sequences also encode this same CDR3. The chain uses TRBV30 and TRBJ1-5; TRBD1 agrees at 8 bases. CDR3 length equals 13 residues. CDR1 and CDR2 (germline): GTSNPN, SVGIG (reference sequence). The trim removed 3 bases at V and 4 bases at J, leaving 2 bases unmatched. Here the CDR3 reads CAWSGQGNQPQHF. CDR3 nucleotide sequence: TGTGCCTGGAGCGGACAGGGAAATCAGCCCCAGCATTTT.

This chain joins TRBV19 and TRBJ1-5, with D tentatively TRBD1 (5 bases). Germline CDR1 and CDR2: LNHDA and SQIVND (reference sequence). V gave up 4 bases and J gave up 1 base, with 8 bases separating them. The CDR3 is made up of 14 amino acids. The DNA of the CDR3 is TGTGCCAGTAGTAGGGACCAGAGCAATCAGCCCCAGCATTTT. Protein sequence: CASSRDQSNQPQHF.